This TCR beta chain derives from a study of siplizumab effects on memory and regulatory T cells. Whole-study results and caveats: The apparent diversity of naive T cells exceeded that of memory cells, and naive T cells seemed to make a major contribution to the alloresponse. A minor share of alloreactive clones matched unstimulated subsets.

This CDR3 comprises 16 residues. CDR1 is SGHAT, CDR2 FQNNGV, per germline. Trimming at V came to 2 bases and at J to 0 bases, leaving 6 bases not matched to a gene. This table comes from immunoSEQ multiplex PCR, and its TCRdb copy is limited to in-frame clones, with some not included. The sample holds about 91,000 clones; more than 85% are singletons and the top ten take 5.5% to 7.5%. Regarding this clone: Its antigen is as yet unknown.

The receptor's source is a human donor in good health. The chain combines TRBV11-2 with TRBJ2-7; the match to TRBD2 covers 8 bases. Material for sequencing was CD8+ T cells sorted from blood. CDR3 sequence: CASSLRRGAFSYEQYF. Here the CDR3 DNA reads TGTGCCAGCAGCTTACGGCGGGGGGCTTTCTCCTACGAGCAGTACTTC.